The entry below describes one T cell receptor (beta chain). Its antigen is not known. Clones were sequenced by immunoSEQ multiplex PCR, and TCRdb holds only the in-frame ones, with some missing. The sample yields around 30,000 clones, about 96% seen once. The data were taken from a study of regulatory and conventional T cells in RAG deficiency. Study-wide results and caveats: Omenn syndrome and CID/AS patients had about 100-fold fewer unique Treg TCR beta sequences, versus around 9.8-fold elsewhere. Omenn patients showed >75% Treg-Tconv overlap and shorter CDR3 lengths.

The sorted conventional CD4+ T cells were CD25-low and CD127-high, with genomic DNA sequenced. CDR3 length equals 14 residues. Per the germline V gene, CDR1 is MNHEY and CDR2 is SVGAGI. J gave up 5 bases and V 6 bases, and 6 bases lay outside the gene matches. This same sample was also taken into another study, of regulatory T cells. That paper adds: Primers: 52 TRBV forward and 13 TRBJ reverse.

The origin of this receptor is a human donor in good health. Sequencing was performed on CD25- CD4+ T cells sorted from blood. The chain uses TRBV6-5 and TRBJ1-2; 10 bases are a match to TRBD1. The CDR3 loop is CASRDRGHGYGYTF. CDR3 nucleotide sequence: TGTGCCAGCAGAGACAGGGGGCATGGGTATGGCTACACCTTC.